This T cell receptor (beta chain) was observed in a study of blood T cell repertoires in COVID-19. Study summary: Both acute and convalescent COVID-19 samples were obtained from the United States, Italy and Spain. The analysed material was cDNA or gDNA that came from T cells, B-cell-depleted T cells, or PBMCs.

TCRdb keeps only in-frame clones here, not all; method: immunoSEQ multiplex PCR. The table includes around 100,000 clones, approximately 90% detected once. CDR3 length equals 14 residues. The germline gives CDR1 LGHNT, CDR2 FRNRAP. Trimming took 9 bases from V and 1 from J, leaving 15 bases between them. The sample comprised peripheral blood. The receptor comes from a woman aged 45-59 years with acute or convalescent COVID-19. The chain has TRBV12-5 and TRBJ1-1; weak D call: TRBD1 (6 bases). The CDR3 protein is CASPTGTKNTEAFF. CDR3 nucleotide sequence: TGTGCTAGCCCGACGGGGACAAAGAACACTGAAGCTTTCTTT. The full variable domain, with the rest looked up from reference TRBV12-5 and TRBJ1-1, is DARVTQTPRHKVTEMGQEVTMRCQPILGHNTVFWYRQTMMQGLELLAYFRNRAPLDDSGMPKDRFSAEMPDATLATLKIQPSEPRDSAVYFCASPTGTKNTEAFFGQGTRLTVV.